A single sample is the source of the 16 T cell receptor beta chains below, sequenced in a study of T cells in Graves' hyperthyroidism and ophthalmopathy. Regions amplified from RNA transcripts were the TCR beta CDR3 regions. The HTBI primer set was used in a first-round RT-PCR of the TCR CDR3. TCRdb reanalysed the multiplex PCR reads using MiXCR and keeps one entry per CDR3 protein. The profile shows 690,000 or so distinct CDR3 sequences, roughly a sixth of them singletons. The sample consisted of blood. The source is a woman aged 50 to 60 with Graves' hyperthyroidism that later progressed to Graves' ophthalmopathy.

This clonotype was counted ten times or more. The chain couples TRBV2 to TRBJ1-6; D gene unclear. Trimming pared 7 bases from V and 6 bases from J, leaving 13 bases between. CDR1 and CDR2 from the germline V gene are SNHLY and FYNNEI. The CDR3 totals 14 residues. CDR3 protein: CASNDGRANSPLHF. In nucleotides, the CDR3 is TGTGCCAGCAACGATGGGAGGGCTAATTCACCCCTCCACTTT.

V usage is TRBV5-1 and J usage is TRBJ1-6; D remains ambiguous. Germline V gene sequence: CDR1 SGHRS, CDR2 YFSETQ. Trimming removed 5 bases at V and 4 bases at J, with 10 bases between. The CDR3 spans 14 residues. The CDR3 coding sequence is TGCGCCAGCAGAACCGGGCCGTATAATTCACCCCTCCACTTT. Translating it yields CASRTGPYNSPLHF.

The chain recombines TRBV18 with TRBJ1-4, with D unresolved. Germline V gene lookup returns CDR1 KGHSH and CDR2 LQKENI. This CDR3 contains 15 residues. V dropped 6 bases and J dropped 5 bases, with 16 bases sitting between them. The CDR3 nucleotides are TGTGCCAGCTCGGTTAACAGACAAATGAATGAAAAACTGTTTTTT. This codes for CASSVNRQMNEKLFF. Variable domain in full (rest from reference TRBV18 and TRBJ1-4): NAGVMQNPRHLVRRRGQEARLRCSPMKGHSHVYWYRQLPEEGLKFMVYLQKENIIDESGMPKERFSAEFPKEGPSILRIQQVVRGDSAAYFCASSVNRQMNEKLFFGSGTQLSVL.

The chain joins TRBV25-1 to TRBJ1-2, with D unresolved. This CDR3 spans 14 amino acids. Germline CDR1 reads MGHDK; CDR2 reads SYGVNS. V lost 2 bases and J lost 5, with 12 bases in between. The CDR3: CASSETAPPYGYTF. CDR3 DNA: TGTGCCAGCAGTGAAACAGCTCCCCCGTATGGCTACACCTTC.

Regarding this clonotype: This may stem from a read error, because a much larger clone lies one nucleotide away. The chain links TRBV2 to TRBJ2-3; D may be TRBD1 (6 bases). The CDR3 length is 14 residues. The germline gives CDR1 SNHLY, CDR2 FYNNEI. V was shortened by 6 bases and J by 5 bases, with 15 bases between the two germline ends. This CDR3 is CASRNRENGDTQYF. In DNA form, the CDR3 reads TGTGCCAGCAGAAACAGGGAGAACGGAGATACGCAGTATTTT.

This clonotype turned up a few times. V usage is TRBV5-1 and J usage is TRBJ2-5; D is ambiguous. CDR3 length: 13 residues. CDR1 SGHRS and CDR2 YFSETQ come from the germline V gene. Trimming took 3 bases from V and 2 from J, leaving 8 bases between them. In nucleotides, the CDR3 is TGCGCCAGCAGCTCCCCTTGGCAAGAGACCCAGTACTTC. Protein sequence: CASSSPWQETQYF. The full variable domain, completed using reference TRBV5-1 and TRBJ2-5, is KAGVTQTPRYLIKTRGQQVTLSCSPISGHRSVSWYQQTPGQGLQFLFEYFSETQRNKGNFPGRFSGRQFSNSRSEMNVSTLELGDSALYLCASSSPWQETQYFGPGTRLLVL.

This clonotype was seen many times. The chain carries TRBV3-1 and TRBJ2-7; 7 nucleotides align to TRBD1. Germline V gives CDR1 LGHDT, CDR2 YNNKEL (reference sequence). J was trimmed by 4 bases and V by 1 base; bases with no gene match: 7. This CDR3 comprises 15 residues. The CDR3 spells CASSQGTGDVYEQYF. CDR3 nucleotides: TGTGCCAGCAGCCAAGGCACAGGGGATGTGTACGAGCAGTACTTC.

This clonotype was counted many times. Here the CDR3 DNA reads TGTGCCAGCAGCCCGAGGACAGGCCGAGGCAACACTGAAGCTTTCTTT. Its translation is CASSPRTGRGNTEAFF. The chain has TRBV7-6 and TRBJ1-1, with TRBD1 matching over 7 bases. V lost 5 bases to trimming and J lost 2 bases; unmatched junction nucleotides: 11. The length of the CDR3 is 16 residues. Per the germline V gene, CDR1 is SGHVS and CDR2 is FNYEAQ.

The chain uses TRBV6-2 or TRBV6-3 and TRBJ2-4; no clear D gene. Trimming took off 6 bases at V and 0 bases at J, with 6 bases between the two ends. The CDR3 runs 13 residues. CDR1 is MNHEY, CDR2 SVGEGT, per germline. This CDR3 is CASRITAKNIQYF. The DNA for the CDR3 is TGTGCCAGCAGAATTACAGCCAAAAACATTCAGTACTTC.

In this sample, this clonotype turned up a few times. At one of its ends the junction is not consistent with the germline gene, which may arise from a read error. This chain uses TRBV6-1 with TRBJ2-5; D gene uncertain. The CDR3 length is 11 residues. Germline lookup yields CDR1 MNHNS and CDR2 SASEGT. For the CDR3, the DNA is TGTGCCAGCAGTGAAGTAAGAGACTGTAGCTTC. Residues: CASSEVRDCSF.

The sample holds many counts of this clonotype. The genes are TRBV3-1 and TRBJ2-5; perhaps TRBD2 as D (5 bases). Germline V gene data show CDR1 as LGHDT and CDR2 as YNNKEL (reference sequence). The ends were cut back, 4 bases at V and 2 bases at J, with 14 bases in the middle. The CDR3 contains 15 residues. CDR3 sequence (DNA): TGTGCCAGCAGCCGACTGGGAGCGGTGCAAGAGACCCAGTACTTC. Translating gives CASSRLGAVQETQYF.

The gene calls are TRBV9 and TRBJ1-6; 10 nucleotides line up with TRBD1. The CDR3 is made up of 17 amino acids. Germline-derived CDR1 and CDR2 are SGDLS and YYNGEE. J lost 10 bases, V lost 4 bases, and 14 bases had no gene match. The CDR3 spells CASSPSGTGDPRSPLHF. The CDR3 region has the DNA TGTGCCAGCAGCCCATCCGGGACAGGGGATCCAAGGTCACCCCTCCACTTT.

This clonotype was seen at least ten times. The chain has TRBV20-1 and TRBJ2-7; D is unresolved. Germline CDR1 reads DFQATT; CDR2 reads SNEGSKA (reference sequence). Trimming cost V 3 bases and J 0 bases, with 6 bases left between them. The CDR3 covers 12 residues. CDR3 sequence (DNA): TGCAGTGCTAGTCCCAACTCCTACGAGCAGTACTTC. Its translation is CSASPNSYEQYF.

V is TRBV4-1 and J is TRBJ2-7; D unclear. Germline values: CDR1 MGHRA, CDR2 YSYEKL. This CDR3 spans 14 amino acids. V shed 0 bases and J shed 4 bases, with 10 bases lying between them. The CDR3 reads CASSQDSLGYEQYF. The CDR3 region has the DNA TGCGCCAGCAGCCAAGATTCTTTGGGATACGAGCAGTACTTC.

This clonotype has at least ten counts. The rearrangement joins TRBV20-1 to TRBJ1-1; tentatively, D is TRBD1 (6 bases). CDR3 length: 14 residues. Germline CDR1 and CDR2: DFQATT and SNEGSKA (reference sequence). Trimming shortened V by 6 bases and J by 1 base, and 15 bases separated the two germline ends. The CDR3 is CSAQPGHWNTEAFF. The CDR3 region has the DNA TGCAGTGCCCAGCCGGGACACTGGAACACTGAAGCTTTCTTT.

There are a few counts of this clonotype. The genes are TRBV6-1 and TRBJ2-7; 7 nucleotides line up with TRBD1. The CDR3 is 15 residues long. Trimming at V came to 6 bases and at J to 3 bases, leaving 11 bases not matched to a gene. Germline assignment: CDR1 MNHNS and CDR2 SASEGT. CDR3 DNA: TGTGCCAGCAGAGCCACCGGGACAGCGATCTACGAGCAGTACTTC. Its protein is CASRATGTAIYEQYF.